This T cell receptor beta chain was retrieved from a study of blood T cell repertoires in COVID-19. For the study at large: From T cells, B-cell-depleted T cells, or PBMCs came the material, which was cDNA or gDNA.

As originally analysed: Nucleated cell number was recorded as an estimate derived from reference gene primer amplification. Measured with immunoSEQ multiplex PCR; TCRdb has only the in-frame clones, and not every one. The DNA was the basis for D and trimming; V, J and clone size are from that table. The data contain about 180,000 clones, approximately 80% of them seen just once; the ten biggest clones take up about 7%. Trimming removed 4 bases at V and 8 bases at J, with 11 bases between. This CDR3 is 11 amino acids long. Looked up from germline, CDR1 is DFQATT and CDR2 is SNEGSKA (reference sequence). This clone was seen ten or more times.

Sequencing was carried out using peripheral blood. This TCR derives from a woman between 35 and 50 years old with COVID-19, enrolled during active disease. This chain connects TRBV20-1 to TRBJ1-2; D uncertain. The CDR3 spells CSATGSGGYTF. The DNA for the CDR3 is TGCAGTGCTACCGGGTCGGGAGGCTACACCTTC.